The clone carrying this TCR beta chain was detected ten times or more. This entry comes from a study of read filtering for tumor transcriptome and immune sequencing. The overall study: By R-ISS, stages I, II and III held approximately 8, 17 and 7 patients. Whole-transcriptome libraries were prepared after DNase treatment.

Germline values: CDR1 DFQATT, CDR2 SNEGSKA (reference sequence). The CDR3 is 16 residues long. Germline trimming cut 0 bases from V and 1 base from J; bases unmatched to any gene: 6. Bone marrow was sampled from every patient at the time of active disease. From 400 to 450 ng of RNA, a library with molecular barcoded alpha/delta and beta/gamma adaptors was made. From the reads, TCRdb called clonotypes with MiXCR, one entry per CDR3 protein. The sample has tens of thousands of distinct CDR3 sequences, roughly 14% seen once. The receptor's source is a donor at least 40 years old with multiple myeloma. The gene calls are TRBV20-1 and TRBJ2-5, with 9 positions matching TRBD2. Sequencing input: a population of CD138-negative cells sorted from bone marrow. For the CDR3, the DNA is TGCAGTGCTAGAGATGGCCTAGCGGGACCCCAAGAGACCCAGTACTTC. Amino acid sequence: CSARDGLAGPQETQYF.